This T cell receptor (beta chain) was observed in a study of blood T cell repertoires in COVID-19. Turning to the study itself: Material from acute and convalescent COVID-19 was sourced from the United States, Italy and Spain. PBMCs, B-cell-depleted T cells, or T cells were the source of the cDNA or gDNA that made up the material.

Repertoires were generated with immunoSEQ multiplex PCR, while TCRdb's copy carries only in-frame clones and drops some. The table has roughly 250,000 clones, 80% to 90% seen once. This clone was recorded only once. The CDR3 has 15 amino acids. The V gene's germline CDR1 is MGHRA and CDR2 YSYEKL. Trimming stripped 3 bases from V and 1 base from J, with 10 bases between. Participants were placed into cohorts based on the clinical history they reported. The source of this sequence is a woman aged 30 to 39 who had recovered from COVID-19. The chain couples TRBV4-1 to TRBJ1-5; possibly TRBD1 for D (5 bases). Sequenced input: PBMCs or T cells enriched from blood (not recorded which). The DNA for the CDR3 is TGCGCCAGCAGCCAGCAGGGATTCAGCAATCAGCCCCAGCATTTT. It codes for CASSQQGFSNQPQHF.